This is a list of T cell receptor beta chains from one sample in a study of T cell clonotyping in hematopoietic cell transplantation. The repertoire was sequenced with immunoSEQ multiplex PCR; TCRdb's copy has only in-frame clones and lacks some. This sample has 15,000 or so clones, with 75% to 90% found just once. Sequenced: peripheral blood mononuclear cells. These receptors came from a man aged 45-60 years in good health. Some clones in this sample may be carry-over from other donors' samples. CDR3s include the opening cysteine and the closing phenylalanine or tryptophan. For some rows the clone size is stated as once, few or many, or as a class when expanded; others skip it.

cdr3_length v_call clone_size cdr3_aa
17 TRBV5-4 . CASTTGEKGGGYQPQHF
16 TRBV27 . CASSLVAGSGANVLTF
12 TRBV27 . CASSRPGYGYTF
15 TRBV6-6 . CASSKGGGRGNTIYF
15 TRBV11-2 few CASSLGPSDTGELFF
14 TRBV29-1 few CSVRTSGVSYEQYF
14 TRBV10-1 . CAEQGGPSTDTQYF
15 TRBV7-9 . CASSLAGQGSQPQHF
15 TRBV4-3 . CASSQDRDSNSPLHF
11 TRBV20-1 . CSASQGGEQYF
16 TRBV11-2 . CASSLRFSGGANEQYF
17 TRBV11-3 once CASSQGHSTSGANVLTF
13 TRBV2 . CASKGTGGQPQHF
15 TRBV6-6 . CASSSRDRGNQPQHF
18 TRBV30 . CAWSRTRVGVLGRSGYTF
15 TRBV5-1 . CASSLRGGADYGYTF
13 TRBV28 . CASRLGGPEKLFF
12 TRBV7-2 . CASSYFRNTIYF
13 TRBV6-4 . CASSTQGVYEQYF
15 TRBV9 . CASSVDGQGSGGYTF
14 TRBV28 . CASIPQGSTDTQYF
12 TRBV28 . CASSPGFSPLHF
13 TRBV30 . CAWSGDRGEKLFF
17 TRBV4-3 . CASSGQDSYSGANVLTF
13 TRBV7-8 . CASSLVKNQPQHF